This TCR beta chain was recovered during a study of vaccination and CD4 T cells after COVID-19. On the study more broadly: Sampling post-COVID took place a median approximately 100 days after diagnosis (range 35 to 161). Collection of post-vaccine samples followed dose two by a median about 72 days, spanning a range of 14 to 241.

Treatment noted: roughly 11-day PBMC culture with coronavirus spike peptide pools or control peptides (ViraFEST assay). Unexposed donor CD4+ T cells predated the COVID-19 pandemic, collected 2011-2018. Peptide-pool expansion of antigen-specific T cells preceded TCR sequencing in ViraFEST. V was pared by 5 bases and J by 5 bases, with 10 bases between. The CDR3 length is 14 residues. Germline loops: CDR1 SEHNR, CDR2 FQNEAQ (reference sequence). The study sequenced cultured CD4+ T cell DNA using the Oncomine TCR Beta short-read assay. Scientists extracted genomic DNA from CD4+ T cells grown in culture. TCRdb fed the PCR reads into MiXCR, producing one record per CDR3 protein. This sample has 7,000 to 8,500 distinct CDR3 sequences, with 35% found just once. This clonotype was detected only once. Its target is not known.

The chain carries TRBV7-9 and TRBJ1-6, with D possibly being TRBD1 (5 bases). The sample consisted of CD4+ T cells from blood, cultured in vitro. The sequence derives from a human donor in good health. This chain's CDR3 is CASSPGRDNSPLHF. The CDR3 DNA is TGTGCCAGCAGCCCGGGACGGGATAATTCACCCCTCCACTTT. Together with reference TRBV7-9 and TRBJ1-6, the CDR3 gives the full variable domain: DTGVSQNPRHKITKRGQNVTFRCDPISEHNRLYWYRQTLGQGPEFLTYFQNEAQLEKSRLLSDRFSAERPKGSFSTLEIQRTEQGDSAMYLCASSPGRDNSPLHFGNGTRLTVT.